The 25 T cell receptor beta chains below were found in one sample sequenced in a study of CD8+ T cells in alopecia areata. Sample treatment: oral pan-JAK inhibitor, 5-10 mg twice daily. TCR sequencing used cDNA made by reverse transcription of extracted RNA. Profiled with immunoSEQ multiplex PCR; TCRdb holds only in-frame clones, not every one. The data contain over 150,000 clones, around half of them singletons. The sequencing here drew on CD8+ T cells sorted from blood, taken at week 24, from a patient treated with tofacitinib. These TCRs come from a human donor with alopecia areata.

This clone appeared a single time. The chain couples TRBV25-1 to TRBJ2-5; D is unclear. The CDR3 has 13 residues. Between the trimmed V and J ends, which lost 1 base and 0 bases, there was a span of 3 bases. From germline, CDR1 is MGHDK and CDR2 SYGVNS. This CDR3 is CASSEWDQETQYF. CDR3 sequence (DNA): TGTGCCAGCAGTGAATGGGACCAAGAGACCCAGTACTTC.

In its sample, this clone was seen a few times. The genes are TRBV29-1 and TRBJ2-5, with 8 bases aligning to TRBD1. J was trimmed by 2 bases and V by 8 bases; bases with no gene match: 7. This CDR3 has 13 amino acids. From germline, CDR1 is SQVTM and CDR2 ANQGSEA. The CDR3: CSILTGVQETQYF. CDR3 sequence (DNA): TGCAGCATCTTGACAGGGGTACAAGAGACCCAGTACTTC.

The V gene is TRBV29-1, the J gene TRBJ1-1; 9 bases are shared with TRBD1. Germline lookup yields CDR1 SQVTM and CDR2 ANQGSEA. This CDR3 contains 15 residues. Trimming took 3 bases from V and 0 from J; bases not matched to a gene: 5. This CDR3 is CSVDGQGWLNTEAFF. The CDR3 DNA sequence: TGCAGCGTTGACGGACAGGGGTGGCTGAACACTGAAGCTTTCTTT.

CDR3: CAWSVTQTGELFF. DNA for the CDR3: TGTGCCTGGAGTGTAACCCAGACCGGGGAGCTGTTTTTT. The J gene is TRBJ2-2, the V gene TRBV30, with unresolved D. This CDR3 spans 13 amino acids. V lost 0 bases and J lost 5, with 7 bases in between. CDR1 is GTSNPN, CDR2 SVGIG, per germline (reference sequence). The full variable domain, completed using reference TRBV30 and TRBJ2-2, is SQTIHQWPATLVQPVGSPLSLECTVEGTSNPNLYWYRQAAGRGLQLLFYSVGIGQISSEVPQNLSASRPQDRQFILSSKKLLLSDSGFYLCAWSVTQTGELFFGEGSRLTVL.

This rearrangement joins TRBV30 to TRBJ1-1; a possible D gene is TRBD1 (5 bases). The CDR3 loop spans 16 amino acids. Per the germline V gene, CDR1 is GTSNPN and CDR2 is SVGIG (reference sequence). V lost 1 base to trimming and J lost 4 bases, with 19 bases between them. The CDR3 spells CAWSDAAGRYSTEAFF. The CDR3 DNA reads TGTGCCTGGAGTGATGCGGCAGGGAGATATTCCACTGAAGCTTTCTTT.

This clone was detected a few times. The chain links TRBV7-9 to TRBJ1-1; D gene uncertain. Germline CDR1 SEHNR, CDR2 FQNEAQ (reference sequence). The V end lost 2 bases, the J end lost 0 bases, and 7 bases lay between the germline ends. This CDR3 spans 14 amino acids. The CDR3 sequence: CASSLPAMNTEAFF. The CDR3 nucleotides read TGTGCCAGCAGCTTACCAGCTATGAACACTGAAGCTTTCTTT.

This rearrangement joins TRBV27 to TRBJ1-2; no clear D gene. The germline V gene encodes CDR1 MNHEY and CDR2 SMNVEV (reference sequence). Deletions cut 4 bases from V and 8 bases from J, with 8 bases between. This CDR3 is 11 amino acids long. The CDR3 DNA sequence: TGTGCCAGCAGTTCCGGCGGAGGCTACACCTTC. Its protein product is CASSSGGGYTF.

The chain employs TRBV30 and TRBJ1-1, with no clear D. The CDR3 sequence is 14 residues long. With 0 bases removed from V and 3 bases from J, the gap between germline ends came to 11 bases. Germline V gives CDR1 GTSNPN, CDR2 SVGIG (reference sequence). DNA of the CDR3: TGTGCCTGGAGTGTATCCGCCGGGGACACTGAAGCTTTCTTT. It encodes CAWSVSAGDTEAFF.

In this sample, this clone turned up a few times. This chain joins TRBV23-1 and TRBJ2-1; 9 bases match TRBD1. TRBV23-1 is classed as an ORF, of uncertain function. This CDR3 has 16 residues. The V gene end was trimmed by 2 bases and the J gene end by 6 bases; junction bases not matched to a gene: 8. CDR3 region: CASSQLRDRESNEQFF. CDR3 sequence (DNA): TGCGCCAGCAGTCAACTCCGGGACAGGGAAAGCAATGAGCAGTTCTTC.

The V call is TRBV5-6, the J call TRBJ1-3, with TRBD1 identical over 7 bases. This CDR3 comprises 14 residues. CDR1 and CDR2 from the germline V gene are SGHDT and YYEEEE. Trimming cost V 4 bases and J 2 bases; bases outside gene matches: 3. The CDR3 reads CASSRGTAGNTIYF. In nucleotides, the CDR3 is TGTGCCAGCAGCCGCGGGACAGCTGGAAACACCATATATTTT.

The chain is built from TRBV4-1 and TRBJ1-2; no reliable D call. CDR1 and CDR2 (germline): MGHRA, YSYEKL. Trimming stripped 0 bases from V and 4 bases from J, with 12 bases between. This CDR3 has 15 amino acids. CDR3 coding DNA: TGCGCCAGCAGCCAAGATGTAGAAGATGTCTATGGCTACACCTTC. This translates into CASSQDVEDVYGYTF.

The CDR3: CSATGERGYTF. In nucleotides, the CDR3 is TGCAGCGCGACGGGGGAGAGAGGCTACACCTTC. This rearrangement joins TRBV29-1 to TRBJ1-2; a weak D match, TRBD1 (5 bases). The V end lost 7 bases, the J end lost 8 bases, and 14 bases lay between the germline ends. The CDR3 runs 11 residues. Germline V lookup: CDR1 SQVTM, CDR2 ANQGSEA.

This rearrangement joins TRBV10-1 to TRBJ2-2, with TRBD1 identical over 7 bases. Germline V gene data show CDR1 as WNHNN and CDR2 as SYGVQD (reference sequence). Unmatched junction bases numbered 7, after V lost 3 bases and J lost 6 bases. The CDR3 extends over 15 amino acids. CDR3 amino acids: CASSEKGQYPGELFF. Here the CDR3 DNA reads TGCGCCAGCAGTGAAAAGGGACAGTATCCCGGGGAGCTGTTTTTT.

This clone was seen more than once but under ten times. The V call is TRBV27, the J call TRBJ2-7; 7 bases align to TRBD1. This CDR3 comprises 13 residues. Unmatched junction bases numbered 5, after V lost 8 bases and J lost 1 base. CDR1 and CDR2 (germline): MNHEY, SMNVEV (reference sequence). The CDR3 region has the DNA TGTGCCAGCGCCTGGGACAGTTCCTACGAGCAGTACTTC. This sequence encodes CASAWDSSYEQYF.

The rearrangement joins TRBV13 to TRBJ1-2, with TRBD1 identical over 9 bases. J gave up 1 base and V 5 bases, and 5 bases lay outside the gene matches. Germline V gene sequence: CDR1 PRHDT, CDR2 FYEKMQ (reference sequence). The CDR3 sequence is 15 residues long. This CDR3 reads CASSTTGQGNYGYTF. The CDR3 DNA sequence: TGTGCCAGCAGCACTACGGGACAGGGTAACTATGGCTACACCTTC.

V is TRBV9 and J is TRBJ2-7; D uncertain. Germline V gives CDR1 SGDLS, CDR2 YYNGEE. The CDR3 length is 14 residues. V was shortened by 4 bases and J by 0 bases, with 11 bases between the two germline ends. This CDR3 is CASSPRISSYEQYF. CDR3 coding DNA: TGTGCCAGCAGCCCCCGGATAAGCTCCTACGAGCAGTACTTC.

The chain combines TRBV7-2 with TRBJ1-1; possibly TRBD1 for D (5 bases). In germline, CDR1 is SGHTA, CDR2 FQGNSA. V was trimmed by 1 base and J by 6 bases, leaving 9 bases between them. This CDR3 has 13 amino acids. CDR3 sequence: CASSLGQGAEAFF. As DNA, the CDR3 is TGTGCCAGCAGCTTAGGACAAGGGGCTGAAGCTTTCTTT.

This clone was counted between two and nine times. The V and J genes are TRBV5-6 and TRBJ2-1; 9 nucleotides line up with TRBD2. Trimming removed 7 bases from V and 7 bases from J; junction bases left unmatched: 12. The germline gives CDR1 SGHDT, CDR2 YYEEEE. This CDR3 is 15 amino acids long. CDR3 sequence (DNA): TGTGCCAGCGACCAGACTAGCGGATTGGGAAATGAGCAGTTCTTC. Translation gives CASDQTSGLGNEQFF.

This chain links TRBV2 with TRBJ1-5; D is ambiguous. Trimming left V 5 bases short and J 8 bases short, with 16 bases between. CDR1 SNHLY and CDR2 FYNNEI come from the germline V gene. The CDR3 loop spans 14 amino acids. The CDR3: CASSYAGNLEPQHF. The CDR3 region has the DNA TGTGCCAGCAGTTACGCGGGGAACCTTGAGCCCCAGCATTTT.

J is TRBJ2-1 and V is TRBV29-1; 10 bases map to TRBD1. The CDR3 contains 14 residues. With 5 bases clipped from V and 7 bases from J, the junction kept 8 bases outside the gene matches. The germline CDR1 and CDR2 sequences are SQVTM and ANQGSEA. For the CDR3, the DNA is TGCAGCGTTATAGACAGGGGGCGAGCAAATGAGCAGTTCTTC. This sequence encodes CSVIDRGRANEQFF.

The chain recombines TRBV4-3 with TRBJ2-7; TRBD1 matches at 10 bases. Unmatched junction bases numbered 3, after V lost 1 base and J lost 0 bases. Germline V gene data show CDR1 as LGHNA and CDR2 as YSLEER. This CDR3 comprises 16 residues. The chain's CDR3 is CASSQGWTGGSYEQYF. The CDR3 DNA sequence: TGCGCCAGCAGCCAAGGGTGGACAGGGGGCTCCTACGAGCAGTACTTC.

The CDR3: CASSIRHDNEQFF. For the CDR3, the DNA is TGTGCCAGTAGTATTAGGCACGACAATGAGCAGTTCTTC. The V and J genes are TRBV19 and TRBJ2-1; D gene uncertain. The germline V gene has CDR1 LNHDA and CDR2 SQIVND (reference sequence). The CDR3 is 13 residues long. Trimming took 3 bases from V and 5 from J, leaving 8 bases between them.

This clone was counted at least ten times. Distinct nucleotide sequences in the sample also encode this CDR3. V is TRBV4-3 and J is TRBJ1-1; D is unresolved. CDR1 LGHNA and CDR2 YSLEER come from the germline V gene. The CDR3 is made up of 15 amino acids. The V and J ends lost 0 bases and 0 bases respectively, with 8 bases between them. The CDR3: CASSQDRIMNTEAFF. CDR3 sequence (DNA): TGCGCCAGCAGCCAAGACAGAATTATGAACACTGAAGCTTTCTTT.

This sequence joins TRBV5-6 and TRBJ2-7; no definite D call. V was cut by 8 bases and J by 0 bases, with 12 bases left in between. The V gene's germline CDR1 is SGHDT and CDR2 YYEEEE. The CDR3 spans 13 residues. This CDR3 reads CASGYTSSYEQYF. The CDR3 bases are TGTGCCAGTGGATACACGAGCTCCTACGAGCAGTACTTC.

The chain couples TRBV30 to TRBJ2-5; D possibly uses TRBD1 or TRBD2 (5 bases each). Germline CDR1 and CDR2: GTSNPN and SVGIG (reference sequence). V was shortened by 0 bases and J by 3 bases, with 11 bases between the two germline ends. The CDR3 is 14 residues long. The CDR3 sequence is CAWSVGHGEETQYF. The CDR3 nucleotides are TGTGCCTGGAGTGTAGGACACGGGGAAGAGACCCAGTACTTC.